The present TCR beta chain was sequenced within a study of vaccination and CD4 T cells after COVID-19. CD4+ T cells that had been cultured provided DNA sequenced with the Oncomine TCR Beta short-read assay. The source of extracted genomic DNA was cultured CD4+ T cells. MiXCR, applied by TCRdb to the PCR reads, yields one record per CDR3 protein. The sample lists 15,000 or so distinct CDR3 sequences, approximately 51% seen once, with roughly 27% in the top ten. Details on this clonotype: Its specificity is unknown.

Treatment meaning: approximately nine-day PBMC culture with coronavirus spike peptide pools or control peptides (ViraFEST assay). This sample comprised cultured CD4+ T cells from blood, obtained after SARS-CoV-2 vaccination. The TCR sequence derives from a human donor with COVID-19.

CDR3 in amino acids: CGQDRGSSGANVLTF. DNA of the CDR3: TGTGGACAGGACAGGGGAAGCTCTGGGGCCAACGTCCTGACTTTC. This chain links TRBV6-4 with TRBJ2-6, with TRBD1 matching 9 bases. Germline V lookup: CDR1 MRHNA, CDR2 SNTAGT. The CDR3 is 15 residues long.